The clone carrying this T cell receptor (beta chain) has more than one count but fewer than ten. iRepertoire HTBI primers and Arm-PCR of CDR3 regions built TCR beta libraries. TCRdb redid the calling of the multiplex PCR reads with MiXCR, one entry per CDR3 protein. The repertoire holds about 210,000 distinct CDR3 sequences, with around 20% as singletons. V shed 9 bases and J shed 2 bases, with 11 bases lying between them. The CDR3 is made up of 12 amino acids. Germline V gives CDR1 MDHEN, CDR2 SYDVKM. The sample comes from a study of regulatory T cells in long-lasting Graves disease. Time point meaning: newly diagnosed GD, antithyroid drugs for less than 3 months. Following extraction of RNA from PBMCs, that RNA was used to make the TCR library. These data also featured in a second study, about T cells in Graves' hyperthyroidism and ophthalmopathy.

This TCR was recovered from a woman aged 30 to 39 with Graves disease. The V call is TRBV28, the J call TRBJ2-7, with a tentative D call TRBD2 (5 bases). Material: peripheral blood mononuclear cells (PBMCs), obtained at new diagnosis, from a patient treated with antithyroid drugs. The CDR3 protein is CASTTGTYEQYF. The DNA of the CDR3 is TGTGCCAGTACAACGGGGACCTACGAGCAGTACTTC.